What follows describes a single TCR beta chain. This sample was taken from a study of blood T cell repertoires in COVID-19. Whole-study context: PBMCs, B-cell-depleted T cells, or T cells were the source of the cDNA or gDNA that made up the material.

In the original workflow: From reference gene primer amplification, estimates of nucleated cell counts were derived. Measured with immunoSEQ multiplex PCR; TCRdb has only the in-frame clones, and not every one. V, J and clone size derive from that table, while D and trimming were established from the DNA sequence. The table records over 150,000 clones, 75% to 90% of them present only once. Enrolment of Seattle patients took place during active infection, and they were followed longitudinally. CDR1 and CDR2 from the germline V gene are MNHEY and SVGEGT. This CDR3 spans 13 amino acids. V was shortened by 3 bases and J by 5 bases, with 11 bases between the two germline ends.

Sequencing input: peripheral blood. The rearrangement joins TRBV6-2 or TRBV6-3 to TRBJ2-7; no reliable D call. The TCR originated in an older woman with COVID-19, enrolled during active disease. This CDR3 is CASSYRQFHEQYF. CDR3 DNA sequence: TGTGCCAGCAGTTATCGACAATTCCACGAGCAGTACTTC.